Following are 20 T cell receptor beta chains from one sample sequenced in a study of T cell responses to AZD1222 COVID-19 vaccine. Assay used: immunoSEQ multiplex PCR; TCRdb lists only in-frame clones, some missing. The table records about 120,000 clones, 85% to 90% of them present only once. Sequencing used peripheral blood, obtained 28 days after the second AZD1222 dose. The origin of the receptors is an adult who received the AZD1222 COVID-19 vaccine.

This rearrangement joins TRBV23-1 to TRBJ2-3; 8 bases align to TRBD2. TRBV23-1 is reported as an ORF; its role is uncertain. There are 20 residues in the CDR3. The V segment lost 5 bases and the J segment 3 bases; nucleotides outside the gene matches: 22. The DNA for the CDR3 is TGCGCCAGCAGTTGGCGGGGCCGGCGGGGGGTGTTTTGTGGTACAGATACGCAGTATTTT. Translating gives CASSWRGRRGVFCGTDTQYF.

The CDR3 here is CATSRTRQANEQFF. Here the CDR3 DNA reads TGTGCCACCAGCAGAACCCGACAGGCCAATGAGCAGTTCTTC. This rearrangement joins TRBV15 to TRBJ2-1; perhaps TRBD1 as D (6 bases). The CDR3 has 14 residues. V was trimmed by 2 bases and J by 6 bases, leaving 11 bases between them. In germline, CDR1 is LNHNV, CDR2 YYDKDF (reference sequence).

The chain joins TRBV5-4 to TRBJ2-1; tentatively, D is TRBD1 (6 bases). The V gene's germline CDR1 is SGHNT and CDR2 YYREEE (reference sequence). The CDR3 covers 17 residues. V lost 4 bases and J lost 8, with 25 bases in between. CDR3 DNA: TGTGCCAGCAGCCCCTACTTGAGGGGGTGGGTAAGAGATGAGCAGTTCTTC. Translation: CASSPYLRGWVRDEQFF.

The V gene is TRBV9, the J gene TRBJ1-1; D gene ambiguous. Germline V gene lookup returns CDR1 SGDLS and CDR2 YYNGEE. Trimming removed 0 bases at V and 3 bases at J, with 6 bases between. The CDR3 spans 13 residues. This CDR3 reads CASSVEGYTEAFF. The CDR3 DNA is TGTGCCAGCAGCGTAGAAGGGTACACTGAAGCTTTCTTT. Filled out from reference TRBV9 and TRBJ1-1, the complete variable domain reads DSGVTQTPKHLITATGQRVTLRCSPRSGDLSVYWYQQSLDQGLQFLIQYYNGEERAKGNILERFSAQQFPDLHSELNLSSLELGDSALYFCASSVEGYTEAFFGQGTRLTVV.

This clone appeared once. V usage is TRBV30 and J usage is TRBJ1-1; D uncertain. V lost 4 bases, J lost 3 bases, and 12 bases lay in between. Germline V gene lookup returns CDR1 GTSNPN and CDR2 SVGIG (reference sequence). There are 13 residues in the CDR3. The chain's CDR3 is CAWMGSPDTEAFF. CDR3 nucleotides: TGTGCCTGGATGGGGTCCCCGGACACTGAAGCTTTCTTT.

CDR3: CASSPQGLGTDTQYF. CDR3 sequence (DNA): TGTGCCAGCTCACCTCAGGGTTTGGGCACAGATACGCAGTATTTT. The chain employs TRBV18 and TRBJ2-3; a possible D gene is TRBD1 (5 bases). V lost 3 bases and J 1 base, leaving 11 bases between the germline ends. Germline CDR1 KGHSH, CDR2 LQKENI. The CDR3 totals 15 residues.

The CDR3 region is CASSVTGTGGETQYF. The DNA of the CDR3 is TGTGCCAGTAGTGTCACCGGGACAGGGGGAGAGACCCAGTACTTC. This chain joins TRBV19 and TRBJ2-5; 11 nucleotides match TRBD1. Germline V gene data show CDR1 as LNHDA and CDR2 as SQIVND (reference sequence). The V and J ends lost 5 bases and 4 bases, in that order; junction bases with no gene match: 6. CDR3 size: 15 residues.

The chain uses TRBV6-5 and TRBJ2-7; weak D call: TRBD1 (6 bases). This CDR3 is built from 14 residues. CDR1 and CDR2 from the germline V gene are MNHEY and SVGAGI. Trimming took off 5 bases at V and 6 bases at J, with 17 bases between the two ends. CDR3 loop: CASSPMAGASEQYF. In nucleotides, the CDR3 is TGTGCCAGCAGTCCGATGGCAGGGGCAAGCGAGCAGTACTTC.

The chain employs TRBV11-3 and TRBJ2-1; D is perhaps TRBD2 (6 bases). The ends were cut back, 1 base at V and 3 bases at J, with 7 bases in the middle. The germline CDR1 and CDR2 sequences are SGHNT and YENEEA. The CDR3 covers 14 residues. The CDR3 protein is CASSLGGNYNEQFF. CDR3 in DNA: TGTGCCAGCAGCTTAGGCGGGAACTACAATGAGCAGTTCTTC.

The CDR3, as DNA: TGTGCCAGCAGCTTAGGACGGGGGCCGGACACCATATATTTT. This translates into CASSLGRGPDTIYF. This sequence joins TRBV7-2 and TRBJ1-3, with a possible D match to TRBD1 (6 bases). Per germline, CDR1 SGHTA and CDR2 FQGNSA. The CDR3 loop spans 14 amino acids. V was shortened by 1 base and J by 8 bases, with 12 bases between the two germline ends.

In DNA form, the CDR3 reads TGTGCCAGCAGTTACTCGAGACGGGACAGGAGAACCACCGGGGAGCTGTTTTTT. This gives the protein CASSYSRRDRRTTGELFF. This chain connects TRBV6-2 or TRBV6-3 to TRBJ2-2; the match to TRBD1 covers 8 bases. CDR1 is MNHEY, CDR2 SVGEGT, per germline. The trim removed 0 bases at V and 4 bases at J, leaving 10 bases unmatched. The CDR3 loop spans 18 amino acids.

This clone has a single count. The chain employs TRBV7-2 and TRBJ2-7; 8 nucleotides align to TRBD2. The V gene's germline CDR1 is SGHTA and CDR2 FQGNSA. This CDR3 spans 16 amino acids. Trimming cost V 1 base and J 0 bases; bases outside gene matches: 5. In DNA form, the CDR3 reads TGTGCCAGCAGCTTAGAAGCGGGGGTGAGCTCCTACGAGCAGTACTTC. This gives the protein CASSLEAGVSSYEQYF.

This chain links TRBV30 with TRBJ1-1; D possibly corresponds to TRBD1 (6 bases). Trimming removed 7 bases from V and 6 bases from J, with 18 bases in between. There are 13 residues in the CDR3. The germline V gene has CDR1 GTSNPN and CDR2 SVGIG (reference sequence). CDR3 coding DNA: TGTGCCTCGTCAGGACAGCCGCGCTCTGAAGCTTTCTTT. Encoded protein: CASSGQPRSEAFF.

The CDR3 nucleotides read TGCGCCAGCACCCCAGGGGTCGCCGGGGAGCTGTTTTTT. Its protein is CASTPGVAGELFF. The rearrangement joins TRBV4-1 to TRBJ2-2; perhaps TRBD1 as D (6 bases). Trimming took 7 bases from V and 6 from J, leaving 12 bases between them. There are 13 residues in the CDR3. Germline assignment: CDR1 MGHRA and CDR2 YSYEKL.

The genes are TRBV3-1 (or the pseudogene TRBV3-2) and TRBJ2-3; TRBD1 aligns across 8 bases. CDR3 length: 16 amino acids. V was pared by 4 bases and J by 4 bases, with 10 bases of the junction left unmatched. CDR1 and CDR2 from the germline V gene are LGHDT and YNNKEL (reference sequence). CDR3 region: CASSPGSRGPSDTQYF. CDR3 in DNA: TGTGCCAGCAGCCCCGGCTCCAGGGGGCCCTCAGATACGCAGTATTTT.

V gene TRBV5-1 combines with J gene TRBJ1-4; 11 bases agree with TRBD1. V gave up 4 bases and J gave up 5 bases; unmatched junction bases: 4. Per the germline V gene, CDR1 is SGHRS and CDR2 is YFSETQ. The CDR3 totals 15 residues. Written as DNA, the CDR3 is TGCGCCAGCAGCCTCCGGGACAGGGGGAATGAAAAACTGTTTTTT. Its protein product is CASSLRDRGNEKLFF.

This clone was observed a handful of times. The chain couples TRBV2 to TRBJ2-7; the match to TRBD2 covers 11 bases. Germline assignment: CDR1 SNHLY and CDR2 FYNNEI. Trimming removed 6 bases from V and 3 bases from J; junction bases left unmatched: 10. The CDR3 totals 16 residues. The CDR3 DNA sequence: TGTGCCAGCAGACCCCGACTAGCGGGGATTAACTACGAGCAGTACTTC. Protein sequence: CASRPRLAGINYEQYF.

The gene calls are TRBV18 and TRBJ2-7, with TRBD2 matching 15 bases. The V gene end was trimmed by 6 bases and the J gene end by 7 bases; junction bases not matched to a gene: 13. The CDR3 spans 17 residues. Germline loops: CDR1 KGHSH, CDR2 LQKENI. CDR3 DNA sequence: TGTGCCAGCTCGTCTCACCCGGGACTAGCGGGGGGTGGAGAGCAGTACTTC. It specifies CASSSHPGLAGGGEQYF. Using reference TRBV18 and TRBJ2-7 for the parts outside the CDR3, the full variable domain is NAGVMQNPRHLVRRRGQEARLRCSPMKGHSHVYWYRQLPEEGLKFMVYLQKENIIDESGMPKERFSAEFPKEGPSILRIQQVVRGDSAAYFCASSSHPGLAGGGEQYFGPGTRLTVT.

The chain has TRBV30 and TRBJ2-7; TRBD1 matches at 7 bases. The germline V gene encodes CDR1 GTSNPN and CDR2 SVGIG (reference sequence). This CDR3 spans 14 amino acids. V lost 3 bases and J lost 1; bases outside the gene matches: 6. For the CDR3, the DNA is TGTGCCTGGAGCGCCGGGACAGTTTCCTACGAGCAGTACTTC. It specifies CAWSAGTVSYEQYF.

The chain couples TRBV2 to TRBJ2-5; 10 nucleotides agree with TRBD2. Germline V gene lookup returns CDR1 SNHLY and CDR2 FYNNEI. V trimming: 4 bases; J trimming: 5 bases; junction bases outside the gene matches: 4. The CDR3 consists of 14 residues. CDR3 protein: CASSVLAGEETQYF. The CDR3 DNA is TGTGCCAGCAGTGTTCTAGCGGGGGAGGAGACCCAGTACTTC.